Listed below are T cell receptor beta chains from one sample, sequenced in a study of tumor-infiltrating lymphocytes in primary liver carcinoma. A single record per CDR3 protein comes from TCRdb applying MiXCR to the multiplex PCR reads. In the table there are hundreds of thousands of distinct CDR3 sequences, 50% to 60% of which are singletons. The material sequenced was peripheral blood. The receptors were sampled from a woman aged 25-40 years with primary liver carcinoma and hepatitis B virus infection. CDR3s include the opening cysteine and the closing phenylalanine or tryptophan. A D gene is named only where the DNA matches it firmly. A row's size may be missing; if present it is once, few, many or a size class.

clone size	V gene	D gene	J gene	CDR3 protein	CDR3 DNA
-	TRBV28	TRBD1	TRBJ1-2	CASSSIRTGGEGGYTF	TGTGCCAGCAGTTCGATACGGACAGGGGGAGAGGGAGGCTACACCTTC
-	TRBV29-1	-	TRBJ1-1	CSVGHVNTEAFF	TGCAGTGTAGGACATGTGAACACTGAAGCTTTCTTT
few	TRBV4-2	-	TRBJ1-3	CASRVIDSPGDTIYF	TGTGCCAGCCGGGTTATCGACAGTCCCGGGGACACCATATATTTT
-	TRBV12-5	-	TRBJ2-3	CASGSSRGWGTDTQYF	TGTGCTAGTGGTTCGAGTCGGGGTTGGGGCACAGATACGCAGTATTTT
-	TRBV12-3/TRBV12-4	-	TRBJ2-1	CASSSEWRGEYNEQFF	TGTGCCAGCAGTTCCGAATGGAGGGGGGAATACAATGAGCAGTTCTTC
-	TRBV7-9	TRBD1	TRBJ2-7	CASSGVMGTGYEQYF	TGTGCCAGCAGCGGTGTCATGGGGACAGGGTACGAGCAGTACTTC
-	TRBV5-4	-	TRBJ1-2	CASSSPVNYGYTF	TGTGCCAGCAGCTCCCCCGTTAACTATGGCTACACCTTC
many	TRBV11-2	-	TRBJ2-7	CASSLMGGGRGEQYF	TGTGCCAGCAGCTTAATGGGCGGCGGGCGGGGCGAGCAGTACTTC
few	TRBV5-6	-	TRBJ2-3	CASSLQGPDTQYF	TGTGCCAGCAGCTTGCAGGGTCCCGATACGCAGTATTTT
few	TRBV5-4	-	TRBJ1-6	CASSLESPGGFNSPLHF	TGTGCCAGCAGCTTGGAGAGTCCGGGGGGGTTTAATTCACCCCTCCACTTT
-	TRBV6-5	-	TRBJ1-1	CASRYRLLNTEAFF	TGTGCCAGCAGATACAGGCTGCTGAACACTGAAGCTTTCTTT
-	TRBV29-1	TRBD1	TRBJ1-1	CSGIWEGQGRMTETFF	TGCAGCGGGATATGGGAAGGACAGGGCCGGATGACTGAAACTTTCTTT
-	TRBV5-1	-	TRBJ1-1	CASSLVRLGNTEAFF	TGCGCTAGCAGCTTGGTCAGGCTAGGGAACACTGAAGCTTTCTTT
many	TRBV4-1	TRBD1	TRBJ1-2	CASSHGQGGDGYTF	TGCGCCAGCAGCCACGGACAGGGAGGCGATGGCTACACCTTC
many	TRBV11-3	-	TRBJ2-5	CASGGLQETQYF	TGTGCCAGCGGGGGTCTTCAAGAGACCCAGTACTTC
many	TRBV4-2	-	TRBJ2-7	CASSQVSGHNEQYF	TGTGCCAGCAGCCAAGTTTCAGGTCACAACGAGCAGTACTTC
-	TRBV11-3	TRBD2	TRBJ2-6	CAGSFTGLAGYSGANVLIF	TGTGCCGGCAGCTTTACCGGACTAGCGGGTTACTCTGGGGCCAACGTCCTGATTTTC
-	TRBV6-5	-	TRBJ2-3	CASSYFTADTRYF	TGTGCCAGCAGTTACTTCACTGCAGATACGCGGTATTTT
once	TRBV11-2	-	TRBJ2-1	CASSLVRGAYNEQFF	TGTGCCAGCAGCTTAGTAAGAGGGGCCTACAATGAGCAGTTCTTC
-	TRBV6-2/TRBV6-3	-	TRBJ1-4	CASSFTADRASREKLFF	TGTGCCAGCAGTTTCACAGCCGACCGGGCTTCGAGGGAAAAACTGTTTTTT
-	TRBV7-9	TRBD1	TRBJ1-2	CASSSAGQGGYGYTF	TGTGCCAGCAGCTCAGCGGGACAGGGCGGCTATGGCTACACCTTC
many	TRBV6-5	-	TRBJ2-2	CASSYGAETNTGELFF	TGTGCCAGCAGTTACGGGGCGGAAACTAACACCGGGGAGCTGTTTTTT
-	TRBV29-1	-	TRBJ1-4	CSVDDPSGDEKLFF	TGCAGCGTTGATGACCCAAGCGGAGATGAAAAACTGTTTTTT
-	TRBV29-1	-	TRBJ1-2	CSVRGGSLYTNYGYTF	TGCAGTGTCCGCGGAGGCAGCCTCTATACCAACTATGGCTACACCTTC
many	TRBV29-1	TRBD1	TRBJ2-1	CSVRHGTGYNEQFF	TGCAGCGTTCGACACGGGACAGGATACAATGAGCAGTTCTTC
once	TRBV6-1	-	TRBJ2-2	CASDEDTQGWNTGELFF	TGTGCCAGCGACGAGGACACCCAAGGTTGGAACACCGGGGAGCTGTTTTTT
-	TRBV28	TRBD1	TRBJ2-1	CASSLIGTGFNEQFF	TGTGCCAGCAGTTTGATCGGGACAGGGTTCAATGAGCAGTTCTTC
-	TRBV14	-	TRBJ2-7	CASSQPRALSLYEQYF	TGTGCCAGCAGCCAACCGAGGGCCTTATCTCTCTACGAGCAGTACTTC
few	TRBV7-9	-	TRBJ2-5	CASSSRTYQETQYF	TGTGCCAGCAGCTCTCGGACTTATCAAGAGACCCAGTACTTC